Listed below are T cell receptor beta chains from one sample, sequenced in a study of Ad26.COV2.S vaccination and SARS-CoV-2 variants. TCRdb's copy holds only in-frame clones and misses some; the assay was immunoSEQ multiplex PCR. The repertoire holds about 350,000 clones, with about 88% as singletons. Source: peripheral blood, taken in a trial of Ad26.COV2.S vaccine versus placebo. The receptors were gathered from a person between 18 and 65 years old who received the Ad26.COV2.S COVID-19 vaccine or a placebo. Each CDR3 is given with its conserved first and last residue. Fields, in order: V gene, J gene, CDR3 protein.

TRBV2	TRBJ1-4	CASQRTIGLFF
TRBV5-1	TRBJ1-4	CASSPALTGDEKLFF
TRBV11-2	TRBJ1-3	CASSTQGAFGNTIYF
TRBV4-3	TRBJ2-6	CASSQAGGNVLTF
TRBV30	TRBJ1-2	CAWSTRQGDYGYTF
TRBV27	TRBJ1-2	CASSPGPIYGYTF
TRBV19	TRBJ1-5	CASSIRTGESNQPQHF
TRBV6-4	TRBJ2-3	CASSDQTTDTQYF
TRBV9	TRBJ2-3	CASSVGVIVHTDTQYF
TRBV7-8	TRBJ1-3	CASSPNALSGNTIYF
TRBV13	TRBJ1-1	CASSPRRGENTEAFF
TRBV13	TRBJ2-5	CARPPDRERETQYF
TRBV3-1/TRBV3-2	TRBJ1-1	CASTTATENTEAFF
TRBV28	TRBJ2-7	CASSPHGLSDYEQYF
TRBV11-3	TRBJ2-6	CASSLGGEGANVLTF
TRBV10-3	TRBJ1-1	CAISGMGQGTREAFF
TRBV28	TRBJ1-5	CASSLLQGPQHF
TRBV5-1	TRBJ1-4	CASSLETGRNEKLFF
TRBV7-2	TRBJ1-4	CASSLVQEKLFF
TRBV30	TRBJ1-5	CAWKSGNQPQHF
TRBV19	TRBJ2-1	CASDLGRGGIEQFF
TRBV7-3	TRBJ2-7	CASSLASGFYEQYF
TRBV28	TRBJ1-2	CASSLDGYTF
TRBV29-1	TRBJ1-1	CSAGMPDRANTEAFF
TRBV30	TRBJ2-3	CAWRAQTADTQYF
TRBV15	TRBJ2-5	CATSILGNQETQYF
TRBV14	TRBJ1-2	CASSQDRLYGYTF
TRBV2	TRBJ1-5	CASMLGENQNQPQHF
TRBV2	TRBJ1-2	CASSEAWSTAYGYTF
TRBV9	TRBJ2-1	CASSVVLAAYNEQFF
TRBV7-2	TRBJ2-5	CASSPQRGETQYF
TRBV5-6	TRBJ1-5	CARSRGGREPQHF
TRBV12-3/TRBV12-4	TRBJ2-7	CASSSGYEQYF
TRBV7-9	TRBJ1-2	CASTDDRYGYTF
TRBV5-7	TRBJ2-7	CASMGEGGANYEQYF
TRBV6-5	TRBJ1-6	CASSSDRSNRSPLHF